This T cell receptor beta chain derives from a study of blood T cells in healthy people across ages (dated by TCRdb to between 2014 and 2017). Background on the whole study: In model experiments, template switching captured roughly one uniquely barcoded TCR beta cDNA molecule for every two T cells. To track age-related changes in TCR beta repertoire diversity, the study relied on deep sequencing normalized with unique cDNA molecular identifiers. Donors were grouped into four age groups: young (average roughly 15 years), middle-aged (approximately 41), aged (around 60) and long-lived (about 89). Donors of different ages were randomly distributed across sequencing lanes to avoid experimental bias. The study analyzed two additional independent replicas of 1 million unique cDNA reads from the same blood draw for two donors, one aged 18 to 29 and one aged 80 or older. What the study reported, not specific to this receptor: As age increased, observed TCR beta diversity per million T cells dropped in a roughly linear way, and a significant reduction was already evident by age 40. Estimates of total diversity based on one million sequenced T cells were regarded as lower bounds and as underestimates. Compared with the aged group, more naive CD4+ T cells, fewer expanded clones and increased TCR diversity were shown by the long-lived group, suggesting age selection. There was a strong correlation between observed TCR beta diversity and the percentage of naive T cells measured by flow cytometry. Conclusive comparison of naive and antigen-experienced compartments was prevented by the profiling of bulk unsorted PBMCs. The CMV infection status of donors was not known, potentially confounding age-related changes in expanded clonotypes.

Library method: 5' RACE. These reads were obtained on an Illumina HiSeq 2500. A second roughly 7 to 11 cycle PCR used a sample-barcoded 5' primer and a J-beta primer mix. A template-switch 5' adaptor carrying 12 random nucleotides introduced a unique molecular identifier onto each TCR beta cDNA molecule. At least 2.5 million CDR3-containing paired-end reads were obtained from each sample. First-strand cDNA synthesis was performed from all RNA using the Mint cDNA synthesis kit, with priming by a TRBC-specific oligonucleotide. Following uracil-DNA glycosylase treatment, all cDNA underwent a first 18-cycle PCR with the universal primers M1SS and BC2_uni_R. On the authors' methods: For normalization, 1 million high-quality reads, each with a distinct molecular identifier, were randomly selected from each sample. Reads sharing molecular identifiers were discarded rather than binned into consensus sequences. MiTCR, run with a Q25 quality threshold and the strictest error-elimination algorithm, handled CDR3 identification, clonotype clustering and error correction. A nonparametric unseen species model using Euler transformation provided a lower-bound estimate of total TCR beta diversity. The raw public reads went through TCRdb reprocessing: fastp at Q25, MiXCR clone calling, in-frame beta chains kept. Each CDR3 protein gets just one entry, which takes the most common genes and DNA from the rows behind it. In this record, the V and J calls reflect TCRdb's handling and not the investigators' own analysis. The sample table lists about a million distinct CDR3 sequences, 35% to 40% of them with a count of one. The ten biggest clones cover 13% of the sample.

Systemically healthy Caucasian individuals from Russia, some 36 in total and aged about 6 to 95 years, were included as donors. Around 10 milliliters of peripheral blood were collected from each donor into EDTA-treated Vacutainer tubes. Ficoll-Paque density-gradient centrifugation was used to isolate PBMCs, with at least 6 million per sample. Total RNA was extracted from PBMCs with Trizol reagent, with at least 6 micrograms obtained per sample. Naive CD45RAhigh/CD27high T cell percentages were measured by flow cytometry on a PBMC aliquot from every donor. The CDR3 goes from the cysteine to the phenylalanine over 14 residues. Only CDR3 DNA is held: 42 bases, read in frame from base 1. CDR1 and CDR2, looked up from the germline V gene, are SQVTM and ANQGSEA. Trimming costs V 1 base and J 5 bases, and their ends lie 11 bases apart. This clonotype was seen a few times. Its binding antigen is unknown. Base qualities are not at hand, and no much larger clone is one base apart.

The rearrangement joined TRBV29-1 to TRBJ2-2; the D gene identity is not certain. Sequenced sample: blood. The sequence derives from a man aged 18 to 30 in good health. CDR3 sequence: CSVEVAGGTGELFF. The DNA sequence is TGCAGCGTTGAAGTGGCAGGTGGTACCGGGGAGCTGTTTTTT.